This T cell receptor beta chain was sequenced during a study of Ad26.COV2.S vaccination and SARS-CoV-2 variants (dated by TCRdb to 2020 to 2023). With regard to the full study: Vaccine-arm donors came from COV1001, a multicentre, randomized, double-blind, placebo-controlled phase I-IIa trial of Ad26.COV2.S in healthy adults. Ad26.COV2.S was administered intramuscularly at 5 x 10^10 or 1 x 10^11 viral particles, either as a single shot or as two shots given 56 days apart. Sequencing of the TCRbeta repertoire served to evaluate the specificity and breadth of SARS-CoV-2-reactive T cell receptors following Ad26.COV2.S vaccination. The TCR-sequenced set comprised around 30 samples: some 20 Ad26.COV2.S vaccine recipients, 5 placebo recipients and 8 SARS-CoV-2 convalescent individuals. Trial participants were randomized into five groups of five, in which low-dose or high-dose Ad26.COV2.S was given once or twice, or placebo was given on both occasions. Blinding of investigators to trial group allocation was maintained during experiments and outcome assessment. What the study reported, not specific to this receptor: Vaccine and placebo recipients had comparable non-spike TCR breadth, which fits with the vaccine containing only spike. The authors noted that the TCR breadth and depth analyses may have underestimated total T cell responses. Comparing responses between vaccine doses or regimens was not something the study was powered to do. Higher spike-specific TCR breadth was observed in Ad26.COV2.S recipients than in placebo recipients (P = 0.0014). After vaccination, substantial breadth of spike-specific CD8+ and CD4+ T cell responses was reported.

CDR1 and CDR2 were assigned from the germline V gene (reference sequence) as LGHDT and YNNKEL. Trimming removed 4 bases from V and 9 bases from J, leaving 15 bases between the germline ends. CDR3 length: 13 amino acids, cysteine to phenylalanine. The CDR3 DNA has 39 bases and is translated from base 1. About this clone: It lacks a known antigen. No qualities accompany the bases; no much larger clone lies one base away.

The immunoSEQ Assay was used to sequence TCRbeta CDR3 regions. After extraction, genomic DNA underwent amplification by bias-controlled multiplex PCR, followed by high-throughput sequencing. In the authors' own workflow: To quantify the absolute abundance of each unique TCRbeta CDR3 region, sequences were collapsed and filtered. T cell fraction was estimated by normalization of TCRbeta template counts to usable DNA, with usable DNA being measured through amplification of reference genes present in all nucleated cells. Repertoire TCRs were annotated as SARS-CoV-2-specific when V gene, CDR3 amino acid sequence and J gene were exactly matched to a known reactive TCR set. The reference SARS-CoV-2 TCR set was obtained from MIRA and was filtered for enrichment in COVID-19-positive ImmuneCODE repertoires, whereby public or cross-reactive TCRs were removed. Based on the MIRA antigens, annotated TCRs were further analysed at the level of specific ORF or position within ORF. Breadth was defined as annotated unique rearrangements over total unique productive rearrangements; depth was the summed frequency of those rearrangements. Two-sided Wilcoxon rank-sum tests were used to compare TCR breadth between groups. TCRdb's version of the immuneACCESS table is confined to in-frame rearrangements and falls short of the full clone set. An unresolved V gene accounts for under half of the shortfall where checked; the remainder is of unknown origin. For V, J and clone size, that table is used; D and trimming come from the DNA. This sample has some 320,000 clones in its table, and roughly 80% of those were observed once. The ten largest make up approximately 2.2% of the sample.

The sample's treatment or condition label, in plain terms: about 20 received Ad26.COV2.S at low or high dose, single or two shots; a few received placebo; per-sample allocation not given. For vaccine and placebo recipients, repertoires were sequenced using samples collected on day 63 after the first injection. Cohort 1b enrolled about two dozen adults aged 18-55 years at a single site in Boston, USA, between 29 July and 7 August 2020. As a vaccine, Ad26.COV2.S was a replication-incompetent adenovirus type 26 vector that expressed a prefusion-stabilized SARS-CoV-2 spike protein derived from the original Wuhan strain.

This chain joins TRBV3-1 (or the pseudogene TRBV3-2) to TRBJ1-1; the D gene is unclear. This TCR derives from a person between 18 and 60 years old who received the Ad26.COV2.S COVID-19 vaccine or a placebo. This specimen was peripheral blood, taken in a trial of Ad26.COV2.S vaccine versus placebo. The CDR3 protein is CASSLRFGLQAFF. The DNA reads TGTGCCAGCAGCCTCCGCTTTGGTCTTCAAGCTTTCTTT.